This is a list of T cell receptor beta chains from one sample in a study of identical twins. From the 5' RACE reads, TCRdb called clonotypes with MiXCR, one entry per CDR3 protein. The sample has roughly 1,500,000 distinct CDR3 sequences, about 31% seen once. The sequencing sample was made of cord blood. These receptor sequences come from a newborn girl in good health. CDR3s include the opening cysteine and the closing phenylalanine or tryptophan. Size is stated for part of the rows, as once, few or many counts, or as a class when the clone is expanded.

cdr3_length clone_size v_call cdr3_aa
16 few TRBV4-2 CASSQALAGVQNIQYF
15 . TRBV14 CASSQGTGAGYGYTF
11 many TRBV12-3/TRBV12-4 CASSRTGEQYF
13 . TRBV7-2 CASSYGHNEKLFF
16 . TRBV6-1 CASSTLTVNSNQPQHF
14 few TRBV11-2 CASSLAGETGELFF
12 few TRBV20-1 CSAGKDAEKLFF
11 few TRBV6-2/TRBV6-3 CASSTAETQYF
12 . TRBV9 CASSVGVRELFF
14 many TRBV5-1 CASSLGAGTDTQYF
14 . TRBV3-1 CASKPSGTNQPQHF
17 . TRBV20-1 CSASSGTGGDVNTEAFF
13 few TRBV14 CASSQARVAGQFF
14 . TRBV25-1 CASSEEQGYTEAFF
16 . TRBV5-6 CASTLPGDRNLNEQFF
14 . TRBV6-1 CASITGRTTDTQYF
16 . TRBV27 CASSLSTGPPNYGYTF
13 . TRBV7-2 CASSSTQGQPQHF
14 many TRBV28 CASSFGGAGQPQHF
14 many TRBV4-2 CASSQEGLNEKLFF
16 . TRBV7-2 CASSLALGSPFREQFF
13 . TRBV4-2 CASSQLGVAEAFF
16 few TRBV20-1 CSARDLIGQGPPKRYF
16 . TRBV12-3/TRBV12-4 CASSSPLAGGHHEQFF
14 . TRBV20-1 CSAPWLAGSDTQYF
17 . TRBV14 CASSRMRGGSRTDTQYF
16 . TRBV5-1 CASSSPHLADTDTQYF
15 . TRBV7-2 CASSRNRGQVDTQYF
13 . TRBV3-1 CASSPNIGGELFF
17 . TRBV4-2 CASSQDFARGANYGYTF
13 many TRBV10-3 CAISPTAYNEQFF
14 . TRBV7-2 CASSLVSARETQYF
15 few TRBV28 CASSLYGGGNTEAFF
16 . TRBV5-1 CASSLAGDTSNQPRHF
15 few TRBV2 CASSRRGILNTEAFF
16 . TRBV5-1 CASSLGYGTENSPLHF
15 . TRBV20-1 CSASARGTPTDTQYF
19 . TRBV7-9 CASSPGTLEREGVKNIQYF
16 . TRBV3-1 CASSSLGGKSNSPLHF
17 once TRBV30 CAGSGTSGGQSYNEQFF
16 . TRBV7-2 CASSFRGPTNTGELFF
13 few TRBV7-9 CASSLGLAGQQFF